This T cell receptor (beta chain) was documented in a study of T cell responses to AZD1222 COVID-19 vaccine. Broader study findings: Spike-specific TCR breadth and depth rose after two AZD1222 doses.

Assay used: immunoSEQ multiplex PCR; TCRdb lists only in-frame clones, some missing. Among about 63,000 clones, 80% to 90% were seen once, and the ten largest hold under 8%. Concerning this clone: Its antigen is not identified.

This CDR3 comprises 14 residues. V dropped 5 bases and J dropped 2 bases, with 13 bases sitting between them. Germline V CDR1 and CDR2: KGHSH, LQKENI. The sequencing here drew on peripheral blood, taken 28 days after the second AZD1222 dose. The chain uses TRBV18 and TRBJ2-7, with D possibly matching TRBD2 (5 bases). The receptor comes from an adult who received the AZD1222 COVID-19 vaccine. For the CDR3, the DNA is TGTGCCAGCTCAGATGGATACGGGGCCTACGAGCAGTACTTC. This gives the protein CASSDGYGAYEQYF.